The text below deals with one TCR beta chain. Its antigen is not known. TRB was amplified by touch-down multiplex PCR, primer pools A and B combined. TCRdb re-analyzed the multiplex PCR reads; it lists each CDR3 protein once, without DNA. The sample has roughly 5,100 distinct CDR3 sequences; the top ten hold roughly 19%. Each sample's input was approximately 270 ng genomic DNA, about 38,000 genome equivalents. This specimen comes from a study of T cell clusters in autoimmune cytopenias. CDR1 is LNHDA and CDR2 is SQIVND in the germline V gene (reference sequence). CDR3 length: 13 amino acids. Findings and caveats of the study: Active autoimmune hepatitis patients had roughly 2.7-fold fewer exclusive TRB clusters than healthy donors. TRB repertoire shifts in secondary cytopenia and chronic lymphocytic leukemia mostly reflected lymphoma, not autoimmunity. The T cell clusters were defined only in silico, without experimental functional validation. Clustering suggested that physiological T cell clusters were missing in primary autoimmune cytopenia patients.

This receptor was obtained from a human donor with an autoimmune cytopenia or autoimmune hepatitis (not recorded which). V is TRBV19 and J is TRBJ2-7; there is no DNA to check the TCRdb D call of TRBD2. The sample was peripheral blood. The CDR3 loop reads CASRDSGGPSQYF.